This T cell receptor beta chain was identified during a study of cytomegalovirus exposure and HLA in healthy donors. The PCR employed 60 Vbeta primers together with 13 Jbeta primers. Only in-frame clones appear in the TCRdb table, and some are missing; sequencing was by immunoSEQ multiplex PCR. This sample yields around 240,000 clones, of which roughly 87% are seen a single time; 4.5% to 6% belongs to the top ten. The CDR3 covers 19 residues. Germline lookup yields CDR1 SGHVS and CDR2 FQNEAQ. The junction had 11 bases not matched to a gene; V was cut back by 4 bases and J by 0 bases. This receptor was identified in a woman between 40 and 55 years old in good health and CMV-seropositive. This chain joins TRBV7-8 and TRBJ1-6, with 8 nucleotides matching TRBD1. The sequenced sample was PBMCs. Here the CDR3 reads CASSSRDRGLSSYNSPLHF. In DNA, the CDR3 is TGTGCCAGCAGCTCAAGAGACAGGGGCCTCAGCTCCTATAATTCACCCCTCCACTTT.